A selection of T cell receptor beta chains follows, all from one sample in a study of identical twins. Each CDR3 protein is one row after TCRdb ran MiXCR on the 5' RACE reads. This sample carries 430,000 or so distinct CDR3 sequences, approximately 25% of them seen once, and the ten largest clones take roughly 2.8%. This sample was shared with a second study, whose subject was T cells expressing NK-cell markers.

The specimen sequenced was CD4+ T cells sorted from blood. These receptors originate from a young woman in good health. Each CDR3 is given with its conserved first and last residue. D genes are given only for firm matches. Not all rows give a size; the values are once, few, many and, for expanded clones, a class.

cdr3_nt: TGCGCCAGCAGCCACCCGCTCGACAGAGAAGAGACCCAGTACTTC; cdr3_aa: CASSHPLDREETQYF; clone_size: -; v_call: TRBV4-1; d_call: -; j_call: TRBJ2-5
cdr3_nt: TGCGCCAGCAGCCACACAGAGGCCTACGAGCAGTACTTC; cdr3_aa: CASSHTEAYEQYF; clone_size: -; v_call: TRBV4-1; d_call: -; j_call: TRBJ2-7
cdr3_nt: TGCGCCAGCACCGTAGCGTACCAAGAGACCCAGTACTTC; cdr3_aa: CASTVAYQETQYF; clone_size: -; v_call: TRBV5-1; d_call: -; j_call: TRBJ2-5
cdr3_nt: TGTGCCAGCAGCCTGACAGTAAACTACGAGCAGTACTTC; cdr3_aa: CASSLTVNYEQYF; clone_size: few; v_call: TRBV7-9; d_call: -; j_call: TRBJ2-7
cdr3_nt: TGCGCCAGCAGCTTGTCGAGCAACCGGCAGTACTTC; cdr3_aa: CASSLSSNRQYF; clone_size: many; v_call: TRBV5-1; d_call: -; j_call: TRBJ2-7
cdr3_nt: TGTGCCAGCTCACCGACCGACAGCCAAGAGACCCAGTACTTC; cdr3_aa: CASSPTDSQETQYF; clone_size: -; v_call: TRBV18; d_call: -; j_call: TRBJ2-5
cdr3_nt: TGCGCCAGCAGCTTGTTAGGGGTTGGGTCAGATACGCAGTATTTT; cdr3_aa: CASSLLGVGSDTQYF; clone_size: few; v_call: TRBV5-1; d_call: -; j_call: TRBJ2-3
cdr3_nt: TGTGCCACCAGTGAGGCCGGGACTAGCGGGAGTCCTGAGCAGTTCTTC; cdr3_aa: CATSEAGTSGSPEQFF; clone_size: few; v_call: TRBV24-1; d_call: TRBD2; j_call: TRBJ2-1
cdr3_nt: TGTGCCAGCAGTTTGGGATCAGGAGCCTTGTCGGAGACCCAGTACTTC; cdr3_aa: CASSLGSGALSETQYF; clone_size: -; v_call: TRBV12-3/TRBV12-4; d_call: -; j_call: TRBJ2-5
cdr3_nt: TGTGCCATCAGCCCGCTGGAGGGGTCCGGGGAGACCCAGTACTTC; cdr3_aa: CAISPLEGSGETQYF; clone_size: few; v_call: TRBV10-3; d_call: -; j_call: TRBJ2-5
cdr3_nt: TGCAGTGCCGCCATCGATACAGGGGCTTTCTTT; cdr3_aa: CSAAIDTGAFF; clone_size: many; v_call: TRBV20-1; d_call: -; j_call: TRBJ1-1
cdr3_nt: TGTGCCAGCAGCGCCTACGCCGGGGAGCTGTTTTTT; cdr3_aa: CASSAYAGELFF; clone_size: -; v_call: TRBV9; d_call: -; j_call: TRBJ2-2
cdr3_nt: TGTGCCAGCAGTTACTCGATAATAGGGAGGGACACTGAAGCTTTCTTT; cdr3_aa: CASSYSIIGRDTEAFF; clone_size: -; v_call: TRBV6-5; d_call: -; j_call: TRBJ1-1
cdr3_nt: TGTGCCAGCGCCCCGGACAGGGGGAGCTACGAGCAGTACTTC; cdr3_aa: CASAPDRGSYEQYF; clone_size: -; v_call: TRBV10-3; d_call: TRBD1; j_call: TRBJ2-7
cdr3_nt: TGTGCCATCAGTGGAATCGGGACTGTGAACACCGGGGAGCTGTTTTTT; cdr3_aa: CAISGIGTVNTGELFF; clone_size: -; v_call: TRBV10-3; d_call: -; j_call: TRBJ2-2
cdr3_nt: TGTGCCAGCAGTTACTTCACCCCGGGCAGCGGGACCCAGTACTTC; cdr3_aa: CASSYFTPGSGTQYF; clone_size: -; v_call: TRBV6-5; d_call: -; j_call: TRBJ2-5
cdr3_nt: TGTGCCATCAGTGAGTCGAAGGGACTATCGACAATGAGGCAGTTCTTC; cdr3_aa: CAISESKGLSTMRQFF; clone_size: -; v_call: TRBV10-3; d_call: TRBD2; j_call: TRBJ2-1
cdr3_nt: TGTGCCAGCAGCTTGAAACAGGGGCAGCCCCAGCATTTT; cdr3_aa: CASSLKQGQPQHF; clone_size: many; v_call: TRBV7-2; d_call: TRBD1; j_call: TRBJ1-5
cdr3_nt: TGCAGTGCTAGCGGACTAGCGGCAGTCTTCACAGATACGCAGTATTTT; cdr3_aa: CSASGLAAVFTDTQYF; clone_size: -; v_call: TRBV20-1; d_call: TRBD2; j_call: TRBJ2-3
cdr3_nt: TGTGCCAGCAGCCGACAGGGCCCGAACACTGAAGCTTTCTTT; cdr3_aa: CASSRQGPNTEAFF; clone_size: few; v_call: TRBV7-9; d_call: TRBD1; j_call: TRBJ1-1
cdr3_nt: TGCGCCAGCAGCCTACAGGGGGCAGGCCAAGAGACCCAGTACTTC; cdr3_aa: CASSLQGAGQETQYF; clone_size: -; v_call: TRBV5-1; d_call: TRBD1; j_call: TRBJ2-5
cdr3_nt: TGCAGTGCTAGAGCCGGGACAGGGTATAATTCACCCCTCCACTTT; cdr3_aa: CSARAGTGYNSPLHF; clone_size: -; v_call: TRBV20-1; d_call: TRBD1; j_call: TRBJ1-6
cdr3_nt: TGTGCCAGCAGTTTAGGGAGGAGGTACGAGCAGTACTTC; cdr3_aa: CASSLGRRYEQYF; clone_size: -; v_call: TRBV12-3/TRBV12-4; d_call: -; j_call: TRBJ2-7
cdr3_nt: TGCAGCGCCAGGACGGGTCTGAACACTGAAGCTTTCTTT; cdr3_aa: CSARTGLNTEAFF; clone_size: few; v_call: TRBV29-1; d_call: -; j_call: TRBJ1-1
cdr3_nt: TGTGCCAGCAGCCCGACTAGCGGGGGGCTGGAGACCCAGTACTTC; cdr3_aa: CASSPTSGGLETQYF; clone_size: few; v_call: TRBV7-8; d_call: TRBD2; j_call: TRBJ2-5
cdr3_nt: TGCAGTGCTAGCGGGGGCCCGGAGACCCAGTACTTC; cdr3_aa: CSASGGPETQYF; clone_size: -; v_call: TRBV20-1; d_call: -; j_call: TRBJ2-5
cdr3_nt: TGTGCCAGCAGTTTTTGGCGGGCGGGAGTCACAGATACGCAGTATTTT; cdr3_aa: CASSFWRAGVTDTQYF; clone_size: few; v_call: TRBV12-3/TRBV12-4; d_call: TRBD2; j_call: TRBJ2-3
cdr3_nt: TGTGCCAGCAGCTCACTAGCGGACAATGAGCAGTTCTTC; cdr3_aa: CASSSLADNEQFF; clone_size: -; v_call: TRBV5-5; d_call: TRBD2; j_call: TRBJ2-1
cdr3_nt: TGCGCCAGCAGCAAGGGGGAAGATACGCAGTATTTT; cdr3_aa: CASSKGEDTQYF; clone_size: -; v_call: TRBV5-1; d_call: -; j_call: TRBJ2-3
cdr3_nt: TGTGCCAGCAGTTTATCAGGGACGGGAATTGGCTACACCTTC; cdr3_aa: CASSLSGTGIGYTF; clone_size: many; v_call: TRBV27; d_call: -; j_call: TRBJ1-2
cdr3_nt: TGTGCCAGCAGGCAAGGGAGCTCTGGGGCCAACGTCCTGACTTTC; cdr3_aa: CASRQGSSGANVLTF; clone_size: many; v_call: TRBV28; d_call: -; j_call: TRBJ2-6
cdr3_nt: TGTGCCAGCAGCTTAGAGGGGGCCTACCAAGAGACCCAGTACTTC; cdr3_aa: CASSLEGAYQETQYF; clone_size: few; v_call: TRBV7-2; d_call: TRBD1; j_call: TRBJ2-5
cdr3_nt: TGTGCCAGCGCCCGTCGCACAGATACGCAGTATTTT; cdr3_aa: CASARRTDTQYF; clone_size: -; v_call: TRBV12-3/TRBV12-4; d_call: -; j_call: TRBJ2-3
cdr3_nt: TGTGCCACCTTACATAACCGGGAGGGCGGGTACAATGAGCAGTTCTTC; cdr3_aa: CATLHNREGGYNEQFF; clone_size: -; v_call: TRBV24-1; d_call: TRBD2; j_call: TRBJ2-1
cdr3_nt: TGCGCCAGCAGCTTCCGGGACCCACGAGATACGCAGTATTTT; cdr3_aa: CASSFRDPRDTQYF; clone_size: -; v_call: TRBV5-1; d_call: -; j_call: TRBJ2-3
cdr3_nt: TGTGCCAGCAGCGGTAGGGGTGGCGGAACCACAGATACGCAGTATTTT; cdr3_aa: CASSGRGGGTTDTQYF; clone_size: -; v_call: TRBV9; d_call: -; j_call: TRBJ2-3
cdr3_nt: TGTGCCAGCAGTTCCGTGGGCGAGCAGTACTTC; cdr3_aa: CASSSVGEQYF; clone_size: -; v_call: TRBV27; d_call: -; j_call: TRBJ2-7
cdr3_nt: TGTGCCAGCAGTTACGGCAGGGTAAGACACGAGCAGTACTTC; cdr3_aa: CASSYGRVRHEQYF; clone_size: -; v_call: TRBV6-2/TRBV6-3; d_call: -; j_call: TRBJ2-7
cdr3_nt: TGTGCCAGCTCACCATACACGGGGTCCACCGGGGAGCTGTTTTTT; cdr3_aa: CASSPYTGSTGELFF; clone_size: -; v_call: TRBV18; d_call: -; j_call: TRBJ2-2